This TCR beta chain was sequenced in a study of human T cells and chemical hapten exposure. Unique molecular identifiers were attached to individual cDNA molecules during library preparation. TCRdb used MiXCR to reprocess the RACE reads, holding one entry per CDR3 protein. The table shows about 160,000 distinct CDR3 sequences, with about 30% occurring only once. The V gene end was trimmed by 0 bases and the J gene end by 4 bases; junction bases not matched to a gene: 5. CDR3 length: 15 residues. CDR1 is SEHNR, CDR2 FQNEAQ, per germline (reference sequence). The time point: patch test 3, about 24 weeks after DPC sensitization. The sample's treatment: therapeutic diphenylcyclopropenone sensitization with weekly scalp DPC.

The sample was whole blood, taken in connection with sensitization to the hapten diphenylcyclopropenone (DPC). This sequence was found in a woman aged 18-30 years with alopecia areata. Some clones in this sample may be carry-over from other donors' samples. V gene TRBV7-9 combines with J gene TRBJ1-2; TRBD1 aligns across 7 bases. The CDR3 spells CASSLAEGAGYGYTF. CDR3 nucleotide sequence: TGTGCCAGCAGCTTAGCGGAGGGGGCTGGCTATGGCTACACCTTC. The full variable domain, in which reference TRBV7-9 and TRBJ1-2 provide the parts outside the CDR3, is DTGVSQNPRHKITKRGQNVTFRCDPISEHNRLYWYRQTLGQGPEFLTYFQNEAQLEKSRLLSDRFSAERPKGSFSTLEIQRTEQGDSAMYLCASSLAEGAGYGYTFGSGTRLTVV.